Detailed here is one T cell receptor beta chain. This sample is part of a study of blood T cell repertoires in COVID-19. Study at large: The study drew acute and convalescent COVID-19 samples from the United States, Italy and Spain.

Trimming took 1 base from V and 5 from J, leaving 14 bases between them. The CDR3 consists of 15 residues. Germline CDR1 LNHNV, CDR2 YYDKDF (reference sequence). Original processing notes: How many nucleated cells were present was estimated from reference gene primer amplification. Assay: immunoSEQ multiplex PCR; the TCRdb copy retains only in-frame clones and omits some. V, J and clone size reflect that table, while D and trimming were determined from the DNA. The data hold about 120,000 clones, with over 65% observed a single time. Sequenced: peripheral blood. The sequence derives from a man in his 60s with acute or convalescent COVID-19. The genes are TRBV15 and TRBJ2-5, with D possibly matching TRBD1 (5 bases). This chain's CDR3 is CATSRVPGPRETQYF. The DNA for the CDR3 is TGTGCCACCAGCAGAGTGCCAGGGCCAAGGGAGACCCAGTACTTC.